A single sample gave rise to the 6 T cell receptor beta chains below, sequenced in a study of human T cells and chemical hapten exposure. TCRdb independently ran MiXCR on the RACE reads; one entry per CDR3 protein. The data show some 380,000 distinct CDR3 sequences, more than 4.5% seen once. The time point here: patch test 1, 2 weeks after DPC sensitization. The treatment denotes: therapeutic diphenylcyclopropenone sensitization with weekly scalp DPC. The sequences come from whole blood, collected in connection with sensitization to the hapten diphenylcyclopropenone (DPC). These receptors all come from a woman between 50 and 59 years old with alopecia areata. Some clones in this sample may be carry-over from other donors' samples.

In this sample, this clonotype turned up many times. The chain carries TRBV9 and TRBJ2-3, with 8 nucleotides matching TRBD2. The CDR3 is 16 amino acids. The germline CDR1 and CDR2 sequences are SGDLS and YYNGEE. V was clipped by 5 bases and J by 5 bases; unmatched bases: 13. The CDR3 bases are TGTGCCAGCAGGGATCCCGACGGGCTAGCGGGAGATACGCAGTATTTT. Protein sequence: CASRDPDGLAGDTQYF.

This clonotype showed up many times. This chain uses TRBV29-1 with TRBJ1-1, with D hard to call. V was pared by 4 bases and J by 1 base, with 7 bases between. The CDR3 spans 12 residues. CDR1 SQVTM and CDR2 ANQGSEA come from the germline V gene. In DNA, the CDR3 is TGCAGCGTTGTGAGGGAGAACACTGAAGCTTTCTTT. Translating gives CSVVRENTEAFF.

The rearrangement uses TRBV5-6 and TRBJ1-2; D ambiguous. The CDR3 runs to 11 residues. The V end lost 3 bases, the J end lost 11 bases, and 11 bases lay between the germline ends. Germline V gene sequence: CDR1 SGHDT, CDR2 YYEEEE. The CDR3 is CASSSGLSYTF. In DNA form, the CDR3 reads TGTGCCAGCAGCTCAGGCCTGTCTTACACCTTC.

This clonotype was found many times. A junction boundary mismatches the germline segment, possibly from a read error. The chain recombines TRBV7-8 with TRBJ2-7; 10 nucleotides line up with TRBD1. Germline loops: CDR1 SGHVS, CDR2 FQNEAQ. The CDR3 has 11 amino acids. The CDR3 nucleotides are TGTGCCAGCAGCGAGGGACAGGGGCACGTCTTC. This translates into CASSEGQGHVF.

Many counts were recorded for this clonotype. This CDR3 is CASSPPGEDTQYF. CDR3 nucleotide sequence: TGTGCCAGCAGCCCCCCCGGCGAAGATACGCAGTATTTT. V gene TRBV5-4 combines with J gene TRBJ2-3; unclear D gene. With 4 bases removed from V and 5 bases from J, the gap between germline ends came to 11 bases. Germline lookup yields CDR1 SGHNT and CDR2 YYREEE (reference sequence). This CDR3 comprises 13 residues.

This clonotype was seen repeatedly, ten times or more. V and J are TRBV10-3 and TRBJ1-2, with 10 bases identical to TRBD1. V shed 4 bases and J 9 bases; nucleotides not matched to a gene: 5. The CDR3 contains 13 residues. Germline assignment: CDR1 ENHRY and CDR2 SYGVKD. CDR3 DNA: TGTGCCATCAGTGGCGGGGACAGGGGACGCTACACCTTC. It yields the protein CAISGGDRGRYTF.